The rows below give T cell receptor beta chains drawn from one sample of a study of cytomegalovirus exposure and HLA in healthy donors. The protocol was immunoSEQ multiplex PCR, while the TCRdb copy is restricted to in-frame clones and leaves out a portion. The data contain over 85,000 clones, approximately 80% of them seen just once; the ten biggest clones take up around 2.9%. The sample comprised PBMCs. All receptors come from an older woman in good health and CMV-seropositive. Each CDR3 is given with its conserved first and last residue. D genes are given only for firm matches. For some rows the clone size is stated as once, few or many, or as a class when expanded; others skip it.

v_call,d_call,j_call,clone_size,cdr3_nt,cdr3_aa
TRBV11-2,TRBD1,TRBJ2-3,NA,TGTGCCAGCAGCGAGCCGGGACAGGGCTCAGATACGCAGTATTTT,CASSEPGQGSDTQYF
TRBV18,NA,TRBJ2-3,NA,TGTGCCAGCTCAACTATTATGGATACGCAGTATTTT,CASSTIMDTQYF
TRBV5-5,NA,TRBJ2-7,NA,TGTGCCAGCAGCTTGCTGGACATAAGGGGCGAGCAGTACTTC,CASSLLDIRGEQYF
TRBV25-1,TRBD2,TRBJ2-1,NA,TGTGCCAGCAGTGTACTAGCGGGAGGGGAGCAGTTCTTC,CASSVLAGGEQFF
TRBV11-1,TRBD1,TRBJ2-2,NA,TGTGCCAGCAGCACGACAGGGGCCCTTAACACCGGGGAGCTGTTTTTT,CASSTTGALNTGELFF
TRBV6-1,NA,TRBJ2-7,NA,TGTGCCAGCAGTCTCGACGGGATCTACGAGCAGTACTTC,CASSLDGIYEQYF
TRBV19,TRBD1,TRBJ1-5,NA,TGTGCCAGTAGAACAGGGGGCCCTTTCAGCAATCAGCCCCAGCATTTT,CASRTGGPFSNQPQHF
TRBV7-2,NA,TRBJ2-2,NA,TGTGCCAGCAGCTGGGAACAGGTCACCGGGGAGCTGTTTTTT,CASSWEQVTGELFF
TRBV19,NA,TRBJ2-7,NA,TGTGCCAGTAGTGTTAACCCGACAGGCTACGAGCAGTACTTC,CASSVNPTGYEQYF
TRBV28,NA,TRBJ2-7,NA,TGTGCCAGCAGTCTCTCTAGCGTGGGACGCAACGAGCAGTACTTC,CASSLSSVGRNEQYF
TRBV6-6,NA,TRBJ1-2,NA,TGTGCCAGCAGCCCAGGATTACTCTATGGCTACACCTTC,CASSPGLLYGYTF
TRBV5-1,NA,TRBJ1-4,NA,TGCGCCAGCAGCTTGAGGCCGGCAGGGACTAATGAAAAACTGTTTTTT,CASSLRPAGTNEKLFF
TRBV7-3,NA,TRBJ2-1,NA,TGTGCCAGCAGCTTAACGCTAGACAATGAGCAGTTCTTC,CASSLTLDNEQFF
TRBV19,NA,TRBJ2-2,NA,TGTGCCAGTTTAAGAGGGTTGAACACCGGGGAGCTGTTTTTT,CASLRGLNTGELFF
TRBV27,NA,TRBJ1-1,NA,TGTGCCAGCAGTTTATCTCTGGGGGCGAACACTGAAGCTTTCTTT,CASSLSLGANTEAFF
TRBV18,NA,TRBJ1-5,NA,TGTGCCAGCTCACCACGGGGGGAGGGTCAGCCCCAGCATTTT,CASSPRGEGQPQHF
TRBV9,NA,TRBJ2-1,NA,TGTGCCAGCAGCCCCCGAGGTAGCGGACACAATGAGCAGTTCTTC,CASSPRGSGHNEQFF
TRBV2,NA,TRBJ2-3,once,TGTGCCAGCATAGAGGTAGATACGCAGTATTTT,CASIEVDTQYF